This entry features one T cell receptor (beta chain) sequence. This sample was included in a study of T cells in Graves' hyperthyroidism and ophthalmopathy. Authors of the study amplified TCR beta CDR3 regions from RNA transcripts. A first-round RT-PCR of the TCR CDR3 used the HTBI primer set. One entry per CDR3 protein, called by TCRdb with MiXCR from the multiplex PCR reads. In the table there are about 270,000 distinct CDR3 sequences, roughly 22% of which are singletons. Each ophthalmopathy patient scored at least 3 on the Clinical Activity Score and at least 4 on NOSPECS grade, with duration under 3 months. The TCR sequence derives from a man aged 25-40 years with Graves' ophthalmopathy. Sequenced input: blood.

The CDR3 spells CSVEGGGRAPTGELFF. Here the CDR3 DNA reads TGCAGCGTTGAAGGGGGCGGGAGGGCCCCCACCGGGGAGCTGTTTTTT. The V and J genes are TRBV29-1 and TRBJ2-2; 9 bases align to TRBD2. The V gene end was trimmed by 1 base and the J gene end by 4 bases; junction bases not matched to a gene: 7. CDR3 length: 16 amino acids. Germline CDR1 SQVTM, CDR2 ANQGSEA.